This entry lists 7 T cell receptor beta chains sequenced from one sample in a study of T cells in localized non-small cell lung cancer. TCRdb's table, derived via immunoSEQ multiplex PCR, lists solely in-frame clones and lacks some. The data contain 65,000 to 80,000 clones, 70% to 85% of them singletons. The source was peripheral blood, collected before any cancer treatment. The receptors were sampled from a female donor older than 55 with stage I lung adenocarcinoma.

The rearrangement links TRBV2 to TRBJ2-1; D may correspond to TRBD1 or TRBD2 (6 bases each). Trimming removed 11 bases from V and 5 bases from J, with 13 bases in between. Germline CDR1 and CDR2: SNHLY and FYNNEI. This CDR3 contains 12 residues. For the CDR3, the DNA is TGTGCCGGGGGGCGCCTTCACAATGAGCAGTTCTTC. This codes for CAGGRLHNEQFF.

J is TRBJ2-3 and V is TRBV4-1; 8 positions agree with TRBD2. The CDR3 consists of 17 residues. Germline CDR1 is MGHRA and CDR2 is YSYEKL. V lost 3 bases and J lost 0; bases outside the gene matches: 8. CDR3 in amino acids: CASSHPGGGRSTDTQYF. CDR3 nucleotides: TGCGCCAGCAGCCACCCGGGAGGGGGGCGAAGCACAGATACGCAGTATTTT.

This sequence joins TRBV7-2 and TRBJ1-2, with TRBD1 identical over 12 bases. This CDR3 contains 15 residues. V was pared by 5 bases and J by 3 bases, with 4 bases of the junction left unmatched. Germline loops: CDR1 SGHTA, CDR2 FQGNSA. CDR3 in amino acids: CASSRGTGGHYGYTF. The CDR3, as DNA: TGTGCCAGCAGCAGAGGGACAGGGGGCCACTATGGCTACACCTTC. The variable domain in full, completed from reference TRBV7-2 and TRBJ1-2, reads GAGVSQSPSNKVTEKGKDVELRCDPISGHTALYWYRQSLGQGLEFLIYFQGNSAPDKSGLPSDRFSAERTGGSVSTLTIQRTQQEDSAVYLCASSRGTGGHYGYTFGSGTRLTVV.

The V call is TRBV5-1, the J call TRBJ2-1, with 13 nucleotides matching TRBD2. The V gene end was trimmed by 5 bases and the J gene end by 12 bases; junction bases not matched to a gene: 8. Germline V lookup: CDR1 SGHRS, CDR2 YFSETQ. The CDR3 has 14 residues. CDR3 residues: CASRPTSGGAPQFF. The CDR3 DNA is TGCGCCAGCAGGCCAACTAGCGGGGGGGCCCCGCAGTTCTTC.

The V gene is TRBV27, the J gene TRBJ2-5; 7 bases match TRBD1. V lost 3 bases to trimming and J lost 2 bases; unmatched junction nucleotides: 3. The V gene's germline CDR1 is MNHEY and CDR2 SMNVEV (reference sequence). The CDR3 is 14 amino acids. This chain's CDR3 is CASSFGDRQETQYF. In DNA form, the CDR3 reads TGTGCCAGCAGTTTCGGGGACAGACAAGAGACCCAGTACTTC.

The CDR3 sequence: CASSLEFGGANGYEQYF. In DNA, the CDR3 is TGTGCCAGCAGCCTCGAATTCGGGGGGGCCAACGGCTACGAGCAGTACTTC. This chain uses TRBV11-2 with TRBJ2-7; 8 nucleotides match TRBD2. The CDR3 loop spans 17 amino acids. V trimming: 5 bases; J trimming: 3 bases; junction bases outside the gene matches: 15. The V gene's germline CDR1 is SGHAT and CDR2 FQNNGV. The full variable domain, in which reference TRBV11-2 and TRBJ2-7 provide the parts outside the CDR3, is EAGVAQSPRYKIIEKRQSVAFWCNPISGHATLYWYQQILGQGPKLLIQFQNNGVVDDSQLPKDRFSAERLKGVDSTLKIQPAKLEDSAVYLCASSLEFGGANGYEQYFGPGTRLTVT.

J is TRBJ1-2 and V is TRBV9; the D gene is possibly TRBD1 (6 bases). The V and J ends lost 7 bases and 5 bases respectively, with 15 bases between them. CDR1 SGDLS and CDR2 YYNGEE come from the germline V gene. The CDR3 has 13 residues. The CDR3 bases are TGTGCCAGCGGGGACAAGGAGCTATATGGCTACACCTTC. It specifies CASGDKELYGYTF.